This TCR beta chain was observed in a study of cytomegalovirus exposure and HLA in healthy donors. Study-wide context: Caucasian-associated ancestry cluster membership applied to about four fifths of around 400 genotyped donors.

Overall study findings and caveats: Most likely, a cluster of highly shared sequence variants arose as a sequencing artifact. Previously analyzed data showed that most TCR beta V segments were productive at a frequency of about 87% or about 30%.

Vbeta (60) and Jbeta (13) primers were used in the PCR. The table came from immunoSEQ multiplex PCR; TCRdb's copy has only in-frame clones and leaves some out. Altogether fewer than 150,000 clones are present, approximately 61% being singletons, with the ten largest covering about 1.5%. The CDR3 is made up of 15 amino acids. The germline V gene has CDR1 MNHNY and CDR2 SVGAGI (reference sequence). On this clone itself: The antigen is not known.

This cohort consisted of healthy bone marrow donors. The material sequenced was PBMCs. The chain uses TRBV6-6 and TRBJ2-5, with D uncertain. With the DNA end fitting TRBJ2-7 better, the J assignment may be wrong. The receptor's source is a human donor in good health. The CDR3 DNA follows: TGTGCCAGCAGTTACTCGCCTCTCGGGTCCTACGAGCAGTACTTC. Translating gives CASSYSPLGSYEQYF.